These 24 T cell receptor beta chains were sequenced from one sample in a study of technical replicates of blood from a handful of donors. Measured with immunoSEQ multiplex PCR; TCRdb has only the in-frame clones, and not every one. The table includes some 57,000 clones, 95% to 98% detected once. The sequenced material came from T cells isolated from PBMCs. The receptors derive from a human donor in good health.

The CDR3 coding sequence is TGTGCCAGCAGCGTCCGCCCGGGACAGTACACTGAAGCTTTCTTT. Translated: CASSVRPGQYTEAFF. The genes are TRBV5-6 and TRBJ1-1; 7 bases are shared with TRBD1. CDR1 and CDR2 (germline): SGHDT, YYEEEE. With V trimmed by 4 bases and J by 3 bases, 9 bases remained unmatched. This CDR3 is built from 15 residues.

This clone was seen a handful of times. The chain has TRBV5-1 and TRBJ1-1; maybe TRBD1 (5 bases). V was cut by 0 bases and J by 5 bases, with 11 bases left in between. In germline, CDR1 is SGHRS, CDR2 YFSETQ. The CDR3 length is 14 residues. The CDR3 nucleotides are TGCGCCAGCAGCTTGGATAGGACAACGACTGAAGCTTTCTTT. Protein product: CASSLDRTTTEAFF.

The CDR3 nucleotides read TGCGCCAGCAGCCAGGGGGGACTGGCCGGGGACGAGCAGTACTTC. As protein: CASSQGGLAGDEQYF. V gene TRBV4-1 combines with J gene TRBJ2-7, with TRBD2 as a possible D gene (6 bases). The V gene lost 3 bases and the J gene lost 5 bases, with 17 bases spanning the gap. CDR1 and CDR2 from the germline V gene are MGHRA and YSYEKL. The length of the CDR3 is 15 residues.

V is TRBV9 and J is TRBJ1-4; no clear D. The V and J ends lost 3 bases and 3 bases respectively, with 12 bases between them. Germline lookup yields CDR1 SGDLS and CDR2 YYNGEE. There are 15 residues in the CDR3. CDR3 nucleotide sequence: TGTGCCAGCAGCGAGTCGGCTCAGGCTAATGAAAAACTGTTTTTT. Its translation: CASSESAQANEKLFF.

The rearrangement links TRBV7-9 to TRBJ2-6; the D is unclear. The CDR3 length is 14 residues. The V gene lost 3 bases and the J gene lost 0 bases, with 3 bases spanning the gap. Germline CDR1 SEHNR, CDR2 FQNEAQ (reference sequence). The CDR3 coding sequence is TGTGCCAGCAGCTTGAGCTCTGGGGCCAACGTCCTGACTTTC. Its protein product is CASSLSSGANVLTF.

V gene TRBV25-1 combines with J gene TRBJ1-2; TRBD1 matches at 11 bases. Germline V gene data show CDR1 as MGHDK and CDR2 as SYGVNS. V trimming: 5 bases; J trimming: 4 bases; junction bases outside the gene matches: 6. There are 15 residues in the CDR3. The DNA of the CDR3 is TGTGCCAGCAGTCCCGGGACAGGGGGGGCCTATGGCTACACCTTC. Translated, it gives CASSPGTGGAYGYTF.

This chain joins TRBV6-1 and TRBJ2-4, with D possibly matching TRBD1 (6 bases). The CDR3 spans 16 residues. Trimming stripped 3 bases from V and 6 bases from J, with 18 bases between. In germline, CDR1 is MNHNS, CDR2 SASEGT. The DNA for the CDR3 is TGTGCCAGCAGTGATGAAGGGGGTATATGGGGAAACATTCAGTACTTC. It encodes CASSDEGGIWGNIQYF.

The chain links TRBV4-1 to TRBJ2-7; 7 positions match TRBD1. Germline V gives CDR1 MGHRA, CDR2 YSYEKL. There are 15 residues in the CDR3. V lost 7 bases and J lost 2; bases outside the gene matches: 11. CDR3 DNA sequence: TGCGCCAGCACCATGGAGAGACAGGGCCCCTACGAGCAGTACTTC. Amino acids: CASTMERQGPYEQYF.

The chain links TRBV9 to TRBJ2-5; 9 bases fit TRBD2. This CDR3 spans 14 amino acids. Germline-derived CDR1 and CDR2 are SGDLS and YYNGEE. V shed 1 base, J shed 3 bases, and the junction held 1 base outside the gene matches. The CDR3 DNA is TGTGCCAGCAGCGTAAGCGGGGGGAAAGAGACCCAGTACTTC. Encoded protein: CASSVSGGKETQYF.

The chain joins TRBV5-1 to TRBJ2-7; D possibly corresponds to TRBD1 (5 bases). V was trimmed by 1 base and J by 5 bases, leaving 10 bases between them. The CDR3 has 13 amino acids. Germline V lookup: CDR1 SGHRS, CDR2 YFSETQ. The CDR3 sequence is CASSLQGSDEQYF. CDR3 DNA sequence: TGCGCCAGCAGCTTGCAGGGATCCGACGAGCAGTACTTC.

V and J are TRBV11-2 and TRBJ2-7; D not resolved. V shed 1 base and J shed 7 bases, with 11 bases lying between them. Germline CDR1 and CDR2: SGHAT and FQNNGV. The CDR3 spans 13 residues. The DNA of the CDR3 is TGTGCCAGCAGCTTAGGAGAAGTCGGGGAGCAGTACTTC. Its translation: CASSLGEVGEQYF.

The chain has TRBV10-3 and TRBJ2-3; a possible D gene is TRBD1 (6 bases). The V gene lost 4 bases and the J gene lost 2 bases, with 19 bases spanning the gap. This CDR3 contains 17 residues. The germline V gene has CDR1 ENHRY and CDR2 SYGVKD. The chain's CDR3 is CAISGKGQPVHTDTQYF. The DNA of the CDR3 is TGTGCCATCAGTGGAAAAGGACAGCCTGTTCACACAGATACGCAGTATTTT.

The V and J genes are TRBV7-9 and TRBJ1-4, with D perhaps TRBD1 (6 bases). CDR1 and CDR2 from the germline V gene are SEHNR and FQNEAQ (reference sequence). Trimming stripped 5 bases from V and 10 bases from J, with 11 bases between. The CDR3 totals 12 residues. CDR3 sequence reads: CASSRQEPKLFF. The DNA for the CDR3 is TGTGCCAGCAGCCGACAGGAGCCAAAACTGTTTTTT.

This clone was found once. The V and J genes are TRBV4-1 and TRBJ2-2; 8 nucleotides agree with TRBD2. The length of the CDR3 is 16 residues. The V segment lost 6 bases and the J segment 5 bases; nucleotides outside the gene matches: 11. Germline CDR1 MGHRA, CDR2 YSYEKL. Written as DNA, the CDR3 is TGCGCCAGCAGTCCTACAACGGGGGGGCGGACCGGGGAGCTGTTTTTT. Amino acid sequence: CASSPTTGGRTGELFF.

The chain couples TRBV5-1 to TRBJ1-6, with TRBD1 matching 9 bases. Germline assignment: CDR1 SGHRS and CDR2 YFSETQ. J was trimmed by 1 base and V by 4 bases; bases with no gene match: 3. This CDR3 has 16 residues. The CDR3 nucleotides read TGCGCCAGCAGCGACGGGACAGGGTCCTATAATTCACCCCTCCACTTT. Translating it yields CASSDGTGSYNSPLHF.

This CDR3 is CASSLEPGQTTFRPQETQYF. The CDR3 DNA reads TGCGCCAGCAGCTTGGAACCGGGACAAACTACATTTCGTCCTCAAGAGACCCAGTACTTC. The chain carries TRBV5-1 and TRBJ2-5; D is possibly TRBD1 (6 bases). The ends were cut back, 0 bases at V and 2 bases at J, with 26 bases in the middle. CDR3 length: 20 amino acids. Germline CDR1 SGHRS, CDR2 YFSETQ.

This sequence joins TRBV6-1 and TRBJ2-2; unclear D gene. Germline CDR1 reads MNHNS; CDR2 reads SASEGT. The V end lost 7 bases, the J end lost 0 bases, and 6 bases lay between the germline ends. CDR3 length: 13 amino acids. The CDR3 reads CASIQTNTGELFF. The CDR3 nucleotides are TGTGCCAGCATTCAGACGAACACCGGGGAGCTGTTTTTT.

The genes are TRBV6-1 and TRBJ1-1, with 7 bases identical to TRBD1. The CDR3 runs 18 residues. J was trimmed by 7 bases and V by 1 base; bases with no gene match: 18. CDR1 and CDR2 (germline): MNHNS, SASEGT. The CDR3 DNA sequence: TGTGCCAGCAGTGAAGTCGGGACAGTCTCTCTTCATCGGATTGAAGCTTTCTTT. Amino acids: CASSEVGTVSLHRIEAFF.

The table lists this clone with a count of one. The chain combines TRBV5-5 with TRBJ1-4, with 12 bases fitting TRBD1. Trimming cost V 3 bases and J 7 bases; bases outside gene matches: 19. This CDR3 comprises 20 residues. From germline, CDR1 is SGHKS and CDR2 YYEKEE (reference sequence). CDR3 DNA sequence: TGTGCCAGCAGCTCCCTGGTGTCGGGACAGGGGGCTTTTCGACGTGAAAAACTGTTTTTT. Translation gives CASSSLVSGQGAFRREKLFF.

This chain uses TRBV28 with TRBJ2-1, with TRBD2 identical over 10 bases. The CDR3 length is 13 residues. Germline V gene lookup returns CDR1 MDHEN and CDR2 SYDVKM. V shed 3 bases and J 15 bases; nucleotides not matched to a gene: 8. CDR3 sequence reads: CASSFLAGVGRFF. The DNA of the CDR3 is TGTGCCAGCAGTTTTCTAGCGGGAGTGGGACGGTTCTTC.

V usage is TRBV2 and J usage is TRBJ1-2, with 7 bases lining up with TRBD1. Germline lookup yields CDR1 SNHLY and CDR2 FYNNEI. V shed 7 bases and J 4 bases; nucleotides not matched to a gene: 9. The CDR3 extends over 14 amino acids. The CDR3 DNA sequence: TGTGCCAGCACCAGACAGGGACAGATCTATGGCTACACCTTC. Protein product: CASTRQGQIYGYTF.

This clone appeared a single time. V is TRBV6-5 and J is TRBJ1-5; possibly TRBD1 for D (5 bases). CDR3 size: 16 residues. Trimming stripped 4 bases from V and 0 bases from J, with 13 bases between. Germline V lookup: CDR1 MNHEY, CDR2 SVGAGI. The CDR3 bases are TGTGCCAGCAGTTCCCTGGGGCGCGGTAGCAATCAGCCCCAGCATTTT. It codes for CASSSLGRGSNQPQHF.

The genes are TRBV21-1 and TRBJ1-6. TRBV21-1 is noted as a pseudogene. The CDR3 runs 19 residues. DNA for the CDR3: TGTGCCAGCAGCTTAGGGGATGGGGACTGGGTGTTAAGTAATTCACCCCTCCACTTT. Translating it yields CASSLGDGDWVLSNSPLHF.

Only one count was recorded for this clone. This chain uses TRBV5-1 with TRBJ2-7; TRBD1 matches 9 bases. Germline loops: CDR1 SGHRS, CDR2 YFSETQ. The CDR3 loop spans 14 amino acids. V shed 7 bases and J 1 base; nucleotides not matched to a gene: 6. CDR3 nucleotides: TGCGCCAGCGCCCGGGACAGGGATTCCTACGAGCAGTACTTC. Protein: CASARDRDSYEQYF.